A single T cell receptor (beta chain) is shown here with its context. Its antigen remains unidentified. PCR or immunohistochemistry showed mismatch repair deficiency in every enrolled patient. The sample originates from a study of PD-1 blockade in mismatch repair-deficient tumors. Study findings and constraints: After pembrolizumab, tumor-resident clones rose rapidly, then generally contracted before radiologic responses.

Sequenced by immunoSEQ multiplex PCR; TCRdb stores in-frame clones only, minus some. The sample records over 30,000 clones, roughly 80% being singletons. Per germline, CDR1 LNHDA and CDR2 SQIVND (reference sequence). Trimming removed 5 bases from V and 1 base from J; junction bases left unmatched: 3. The CDR3 covers 15 residues. The origin of this receptor is an adult with mismatch repair-deficient cancer. The V gene is TRBV19, the J gene TRBJ2-7, with 12 bases that match TRBD2. The specimen was PBMCs, collected approximately 6 weeks after starting pembrolizumab. In DNA, the CDR3 is TGTGCCAGTAGTTTCGGACTAGCGGGATCCTACGAGCAGTACTTC. Translating gives CASSFGLAGSYEQYF.